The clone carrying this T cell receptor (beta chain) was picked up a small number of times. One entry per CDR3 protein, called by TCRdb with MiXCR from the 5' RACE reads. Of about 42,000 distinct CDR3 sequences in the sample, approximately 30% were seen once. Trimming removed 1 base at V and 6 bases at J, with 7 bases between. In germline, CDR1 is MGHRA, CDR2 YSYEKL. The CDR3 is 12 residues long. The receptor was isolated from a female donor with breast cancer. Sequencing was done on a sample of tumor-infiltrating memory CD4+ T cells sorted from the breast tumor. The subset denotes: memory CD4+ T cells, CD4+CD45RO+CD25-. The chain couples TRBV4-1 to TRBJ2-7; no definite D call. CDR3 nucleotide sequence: TGCGCCAGCAGCCAAGGAGCATCCGAGCAGTACTTC. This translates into CASSQGASEQYF.